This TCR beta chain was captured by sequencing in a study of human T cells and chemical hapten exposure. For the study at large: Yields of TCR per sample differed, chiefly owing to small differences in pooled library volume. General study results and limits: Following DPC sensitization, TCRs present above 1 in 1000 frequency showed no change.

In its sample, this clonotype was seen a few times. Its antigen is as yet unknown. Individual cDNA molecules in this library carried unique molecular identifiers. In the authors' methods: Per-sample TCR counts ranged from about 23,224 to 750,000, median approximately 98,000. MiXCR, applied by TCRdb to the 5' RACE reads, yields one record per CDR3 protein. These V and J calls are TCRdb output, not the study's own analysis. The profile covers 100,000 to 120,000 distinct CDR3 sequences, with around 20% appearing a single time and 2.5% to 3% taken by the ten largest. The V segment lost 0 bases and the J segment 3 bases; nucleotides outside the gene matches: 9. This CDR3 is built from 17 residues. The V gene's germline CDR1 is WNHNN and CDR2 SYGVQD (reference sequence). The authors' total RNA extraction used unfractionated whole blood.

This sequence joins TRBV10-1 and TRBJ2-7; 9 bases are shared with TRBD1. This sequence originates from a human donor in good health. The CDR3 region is CASSESGWGGQGYEQYF. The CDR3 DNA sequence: TGCGCCAGCAGTGAGTCGGGTTGGGGGGGACAGGGCTACGAGCAGTACTTC.